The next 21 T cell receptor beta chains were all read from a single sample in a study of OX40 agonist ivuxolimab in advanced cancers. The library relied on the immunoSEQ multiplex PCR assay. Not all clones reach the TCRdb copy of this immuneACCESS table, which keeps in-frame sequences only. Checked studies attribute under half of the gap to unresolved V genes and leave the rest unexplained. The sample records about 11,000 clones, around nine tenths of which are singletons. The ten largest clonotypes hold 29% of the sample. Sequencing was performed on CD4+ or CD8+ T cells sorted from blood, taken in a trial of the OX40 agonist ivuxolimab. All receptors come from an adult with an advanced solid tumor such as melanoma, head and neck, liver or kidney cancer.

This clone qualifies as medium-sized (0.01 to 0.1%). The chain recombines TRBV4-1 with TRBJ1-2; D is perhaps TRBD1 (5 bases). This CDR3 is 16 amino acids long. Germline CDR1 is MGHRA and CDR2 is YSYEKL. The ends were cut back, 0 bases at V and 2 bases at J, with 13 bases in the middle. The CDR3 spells CASSQDSYRGNYGYTF. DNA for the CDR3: TGCGCCAGCAGCCAAGATAGTTATAGGGGAAACTATGGCTACACCTTC.

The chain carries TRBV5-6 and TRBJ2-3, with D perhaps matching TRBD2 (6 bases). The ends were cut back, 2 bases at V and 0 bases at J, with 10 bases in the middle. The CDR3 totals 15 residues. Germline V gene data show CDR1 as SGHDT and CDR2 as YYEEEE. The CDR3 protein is CASSLGGRSTDTQYF. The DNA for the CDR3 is TGTGCCAGCAGCTTAGGAGGGAGGAGCACAGATACGCAGTATTTT. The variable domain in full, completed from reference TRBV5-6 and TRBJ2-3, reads DAGVTQSPTHLIKTRGQQVTLRCSPKSGHDTVSWYQQALGQGPQFIFQYYEEEERQRGNFPDRFSGHQFPNYSSELNVNALLLGDSALYLCASSLGGRSTDTQYFGPGTRLTVL.

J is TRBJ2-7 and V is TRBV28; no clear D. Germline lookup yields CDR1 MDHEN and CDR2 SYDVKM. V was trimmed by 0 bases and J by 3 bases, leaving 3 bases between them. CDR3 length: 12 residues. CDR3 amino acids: CASSLWSYEQYF. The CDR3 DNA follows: TGTGCCAGCAGTTTATGGAGCTACGAGCAGTACTTC.

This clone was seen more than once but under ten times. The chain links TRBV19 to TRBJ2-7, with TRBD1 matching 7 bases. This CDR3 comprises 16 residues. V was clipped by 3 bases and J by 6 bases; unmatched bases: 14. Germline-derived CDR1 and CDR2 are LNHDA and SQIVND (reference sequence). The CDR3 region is CASSIGNRGLPIEQYF. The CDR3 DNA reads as TGTGCCAGTAGTATTGGAAACAGGGGATTGCCTATCGAGCAGTACTTC. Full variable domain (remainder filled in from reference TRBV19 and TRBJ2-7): DGGITQSPKYLFRKEGQNVTLSCEQNLNHDAMYWYRQDPGQGLRLIYYSQIVNDFQKGDIAEGYSVSREKKESFPLTVTSAQKNPTAFYLCASSIGNRGLPIEQYFGPGTRLTVT.

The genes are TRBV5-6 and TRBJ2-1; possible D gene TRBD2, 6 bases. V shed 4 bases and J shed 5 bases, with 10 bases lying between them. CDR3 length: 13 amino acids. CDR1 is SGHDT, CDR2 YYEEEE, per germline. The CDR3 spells CASSTGVHNEQFF. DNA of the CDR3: TGTGCCAGCAGCACGGGGGTACACAATGAGCAGTTCTTC.

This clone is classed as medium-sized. The CDR3 sequence: CASSLVGLAGANEQFF. The DNA of the CDR3 is TGTGCCAGCAGCTTAGTGGGACTAGCGGGAGCCAATGAGCAGTTCTTC. The chain combines TRBV7-9 with TRBJ2-1; 14 positions agree with TRBD2. CDR1 is SEHNR and CDR2 is FQNEAQ in the germline V gene (reference sequence). V gave up 1 base and J gave up 6 bases; unmatched junction bases: 2. The CDR3 sequence is 16 residues long.

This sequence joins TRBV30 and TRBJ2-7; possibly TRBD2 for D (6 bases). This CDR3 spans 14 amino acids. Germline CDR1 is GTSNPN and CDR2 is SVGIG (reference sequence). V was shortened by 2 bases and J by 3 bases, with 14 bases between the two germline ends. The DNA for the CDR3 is TGTGCCTGGAGTCGGGCTAGCGTTCACTACGAGCAGTACTTC. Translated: CAWSRASVHYEQYF.

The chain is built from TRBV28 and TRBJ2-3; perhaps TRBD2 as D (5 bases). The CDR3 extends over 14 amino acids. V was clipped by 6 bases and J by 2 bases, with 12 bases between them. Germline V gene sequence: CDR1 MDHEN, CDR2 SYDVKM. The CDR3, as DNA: TGTGCCAGCAGCTGGGGAGTGCCCACAGATACGCAGTATTTT. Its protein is CASSWGVPTDTQYF.

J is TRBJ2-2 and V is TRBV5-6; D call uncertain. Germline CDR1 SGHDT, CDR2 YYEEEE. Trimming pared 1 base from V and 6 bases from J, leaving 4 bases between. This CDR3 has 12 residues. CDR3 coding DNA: TGTGCCAGCAGCTTGTCGGCCGGGGAGCTGTTTTTT. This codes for CASSLSAGELFF.

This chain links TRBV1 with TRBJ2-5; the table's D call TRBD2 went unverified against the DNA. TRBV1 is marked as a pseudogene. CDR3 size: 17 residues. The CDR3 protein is CTSSQEVTSGRSGTQYF. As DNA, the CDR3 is TGCACCAGCAGCCAAGAGGTGACTAGCGGGAGGTCAGGGACCCAGTACTTC.

CDR3 DNA sequence: TGCGCCAGCAGCCAAGGACTAGCCCCCGGAGGAGAGACCCAGTACTTC. Encoded protein: CASSQGLAPGGETQYF. V is TRBV4-1 and J is TRBJ2-5; TRBD2 matches at 7 bases. The V segment lost 1 base and the J segment 4 bases; nucleotides outside the gene matches: 9. Germline V gene sequence: CDR1 MGHRA, CDR2 YSYEKL. The CDR3 consists of 16 residues.

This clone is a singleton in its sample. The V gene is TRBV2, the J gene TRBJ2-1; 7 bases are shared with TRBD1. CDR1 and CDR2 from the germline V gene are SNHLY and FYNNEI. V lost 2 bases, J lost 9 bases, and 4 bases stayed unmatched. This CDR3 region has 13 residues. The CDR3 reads CASSEQGVREQFF. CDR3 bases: TGTGCCAGCAGTGAACAGGGGGTCCGTGAGCAGTTCTTC. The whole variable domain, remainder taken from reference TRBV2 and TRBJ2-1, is EPEVTQTPSHQVTQMGQEVILRCVPISNHLYFYWYRQILGQKVEFLVSFYNNEISEKSEIFDDQFSVERPDGSNFTLKIRSTKLEDSAMYFCASSEQGVREQFFGPGTRLTVL.

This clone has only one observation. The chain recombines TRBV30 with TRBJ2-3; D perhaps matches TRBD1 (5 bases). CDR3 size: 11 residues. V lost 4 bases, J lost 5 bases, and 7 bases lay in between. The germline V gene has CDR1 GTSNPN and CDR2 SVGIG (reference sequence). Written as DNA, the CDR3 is TGTGCCTGGAATCAGGGAGATACGCAGTATTTT. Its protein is CAWNQGDTQYF.

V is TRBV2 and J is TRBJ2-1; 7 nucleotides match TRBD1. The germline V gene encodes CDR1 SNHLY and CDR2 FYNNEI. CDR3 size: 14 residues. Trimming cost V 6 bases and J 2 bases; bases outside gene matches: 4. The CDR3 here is CASRGTATYNEQFF. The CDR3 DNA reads TGTGCCAGCAGGGGGACAGCCACCTACAATGAGCAGTTCTTC.

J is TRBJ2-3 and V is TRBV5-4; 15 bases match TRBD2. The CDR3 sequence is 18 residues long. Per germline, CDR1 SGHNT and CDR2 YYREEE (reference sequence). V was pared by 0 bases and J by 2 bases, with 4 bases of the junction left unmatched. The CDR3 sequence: CASSLVGLAGGLTDTQYF. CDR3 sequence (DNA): TGTGCCAGCAGCTTGGTCGGACTAGCGGGAGGGCTCACAGATACGCAGTATTTT.

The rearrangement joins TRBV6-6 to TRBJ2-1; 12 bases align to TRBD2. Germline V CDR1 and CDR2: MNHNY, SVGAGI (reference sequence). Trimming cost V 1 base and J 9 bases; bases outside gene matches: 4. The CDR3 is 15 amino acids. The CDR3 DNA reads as TGTGCCAGCAGTTACTTAGGACTAGCGGGATTTGAGCAGTTCTTC. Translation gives CASSYLGLAGFEQFF.

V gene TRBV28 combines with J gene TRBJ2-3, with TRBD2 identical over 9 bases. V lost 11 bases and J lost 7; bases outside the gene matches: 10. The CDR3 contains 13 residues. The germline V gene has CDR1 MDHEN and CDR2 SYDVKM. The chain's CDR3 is CAGSGGSSNTQYF. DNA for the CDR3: TGTGCCGGAAGCGGGGGGTCCTCAAATACGCAGTATTTT. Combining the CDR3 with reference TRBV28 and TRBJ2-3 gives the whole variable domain DVKVTQSSRYLVKRTGEKVFLECVQDMDHENMFWYRQDPGLGLRLIYFSYDVKMKEKGDIPEGYSVSREKKERFSLILESASTNQTSMYLCAGSGGSSNTQYFGPGTRLTVL.

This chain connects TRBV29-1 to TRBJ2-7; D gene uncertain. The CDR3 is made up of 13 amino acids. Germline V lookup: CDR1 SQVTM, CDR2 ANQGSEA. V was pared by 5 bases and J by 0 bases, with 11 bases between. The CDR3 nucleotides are TGCAGCGTTCGAGCCCAGAGCTCCTACGAGCAGTACTTC. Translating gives CSVRAQSSYEQYF.

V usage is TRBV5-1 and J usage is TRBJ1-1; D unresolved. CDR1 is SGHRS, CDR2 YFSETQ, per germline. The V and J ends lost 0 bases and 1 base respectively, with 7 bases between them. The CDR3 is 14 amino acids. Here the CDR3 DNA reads TGCGCCAGCAGCTTGGGGCAAGCGAACACTGAAGCTTTCTTT. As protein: CASSLGQANTEAFF. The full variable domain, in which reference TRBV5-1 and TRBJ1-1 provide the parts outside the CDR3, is KAGVTQTPRYLIKTRGQQVTLSCSPISGHRSVSWYQQTPGQGLQFLFEYFSETQRNKGNFPGRFSGRQFSNSRSEMNVSTLELGDSALYLCASSLGQANTEAFFGQGTRLTVV.

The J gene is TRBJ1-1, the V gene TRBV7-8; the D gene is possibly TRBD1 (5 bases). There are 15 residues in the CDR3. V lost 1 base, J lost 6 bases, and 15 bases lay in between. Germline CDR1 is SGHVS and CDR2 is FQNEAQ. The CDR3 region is CASSLVDMGRPEAFF. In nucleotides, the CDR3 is TGTGCCAGCAGCTTAGTGGACATGGGTCGGCCTGAAGCTTTCTTT.

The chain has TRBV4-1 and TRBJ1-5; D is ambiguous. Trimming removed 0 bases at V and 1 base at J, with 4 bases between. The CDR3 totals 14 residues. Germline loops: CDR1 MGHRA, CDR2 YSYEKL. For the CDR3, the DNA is TGCGCCAGCAGCCAAGAGAAAAGCAATCAGCCCCAGCATTTT. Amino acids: CASSQEKSNQPQHF.